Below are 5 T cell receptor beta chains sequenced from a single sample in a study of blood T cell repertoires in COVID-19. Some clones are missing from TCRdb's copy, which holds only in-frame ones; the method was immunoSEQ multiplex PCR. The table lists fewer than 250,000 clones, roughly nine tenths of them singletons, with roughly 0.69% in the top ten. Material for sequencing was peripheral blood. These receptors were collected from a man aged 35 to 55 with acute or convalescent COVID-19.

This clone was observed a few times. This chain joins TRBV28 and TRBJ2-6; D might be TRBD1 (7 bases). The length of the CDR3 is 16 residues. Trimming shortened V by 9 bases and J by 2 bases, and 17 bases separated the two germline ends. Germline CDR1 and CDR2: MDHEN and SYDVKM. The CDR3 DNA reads TGTGCCAGTAGCACAGGGGAGGCGGCTGGGGCCAACGTCCTGACTTTC. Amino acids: CASSTGEAAGANVLTF.

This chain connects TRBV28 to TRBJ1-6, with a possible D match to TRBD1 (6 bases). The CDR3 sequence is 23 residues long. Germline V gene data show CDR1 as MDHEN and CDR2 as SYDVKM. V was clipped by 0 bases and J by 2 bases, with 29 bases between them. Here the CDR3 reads CASSLWDDLQGQGGGPYNSPLHF. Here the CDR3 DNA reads TGTGCCAGCAGTTTATGGGACGACCTCCAGGGCCAGGGAGGGGGGCCCTATAATTCACCCCTCCACTTT.

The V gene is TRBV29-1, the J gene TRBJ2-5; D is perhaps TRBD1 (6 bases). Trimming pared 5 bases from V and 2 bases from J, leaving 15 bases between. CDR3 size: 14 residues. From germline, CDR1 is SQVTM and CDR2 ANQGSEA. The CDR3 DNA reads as TGCAGCGTTACCCCCTGGGGGCTGCAAGAGACCCAGTACTTC. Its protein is CSVTPWGLQETQYF.

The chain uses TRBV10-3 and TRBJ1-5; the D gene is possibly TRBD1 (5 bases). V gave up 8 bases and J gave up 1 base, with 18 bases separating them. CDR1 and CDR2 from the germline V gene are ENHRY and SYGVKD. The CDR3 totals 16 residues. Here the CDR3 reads CAIGRGPGESNQPQHF. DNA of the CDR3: TGTGCCATCGGGAGGGGCCCCGGTGAGAGCAATCAGCCCCAGCATTTT.

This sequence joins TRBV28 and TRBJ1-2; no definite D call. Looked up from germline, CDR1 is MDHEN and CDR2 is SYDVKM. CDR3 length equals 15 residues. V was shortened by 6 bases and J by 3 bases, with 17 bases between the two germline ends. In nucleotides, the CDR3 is TGTGCCAGCAGATTCTATACCGGCGGGGACTATGGCTACACCTTC. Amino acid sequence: CASRFYTGGDYGYTF.